Listed below are T cell receptor beta chains from one sample, sequenced in a study of T-cell memory formation after mild COVID-19. TCRdb reprocessed the 5' RACE reads with MiXCR, giving one entry per CDR3 protein. The sample has about 540,000 distinct CDR3 sequences; roughly 21% are singletons. Sequencing was performed on PBMCs or a T cell subset sorted from them (not recorded which). These TCRs come from an adult woman who had mild COVID-19 (a few samples of this study predate the infection). Cell type and time point are not known. Both conserved end residues are part of each CDR3. A D gene is named only where the DNA matches it firmly. Clone size is shown for a subset of rows, as once, few, many or a class of expanded clone.

CASSHRLAGGKNEQFF | TGTGCCAGCAGCCACCGACTAGCGGGAGGTAAAAATGAGCAGTTCTTC | TRBJ2-1 | TRBD2 | TRBV3-1 | many
CASSYREPYEQYF | TGTGCCAGCAGTTACAGGGAGCCCTACGAGCAGTACTTC | TRBJ2-7 | NA | TRBV28 | NA
CASSQEVTSEQFF | TGTGCCAGCAGCCAAGAGGTAACGAGCGAGCAGTTCTTC | TRBJ2-1 | NA | TRBV3-1 | NA
CASSLATGLETQYF | TGTGCTAGCAGCTTAGCGACAGGGCTGGAGACCCAGTACTTC | TRBJ2-5 | TRBD1 | TRBV7-7 | NA
CASSPSDRGWNGELFF | TGTGCCAGCAGCCCCTCCGACAGGGGGTGGAACGGGGAGCTGTTTTTT | TRBJ2-2 | TRBD1 | TRBV7-9 | once
CSARDTGTPSGAWQYF | TGCAGTGCTAGAGATACCGGGACACCCAGCGGGGCATGGCAGTACTTC | TRBJ2-7 | NA | TRBV20-1 | many
CSATAGQQSQSEAFF | TGCAGTGCTACTGCAGGACAGCAATCTCAGTCTGAAGCTTTCTTT | TRBJ1-1 | NA | TRBV20-1 | once
CASSPPRQGTYNEQFF | TGTGCCAGCAGCCCACCCCGACAGGGTACCTACAATGAGCAGTTCTTC | TRBJ2-1 | TRBD1 | TRBV5-4 | NA
CASRRSAGTGGYEQYF | TGTGCCAGCAGACGATCAGCCGGGACAGGGGGTTACGAGCAGTACTTC | TRBJ2-7 | TRBD1 | TRBV6-6 | many
CASNRGPASPLHF | TGTGCCAGCAACAGGGGCCCGGCCTCACCCCTCCACTTT | TRBJ1-6 | TRBD1 | TRBV5-5 | many
CASSQDLSSYNEQFF | TGTGCCAGCAGCCAAGATCTCAGCTCCTACAATGAGCAGTTCTTC | TRBJ2-1 | NA | TRBV3-1 | NA
CASKPGGQPQHF | TGTGCCAGCAAGCCGGGGGGTCAGCCCCAGCATTTT | TRBJ1-5 | NA | TRBV12-3/TRBV12-4 | NA
CASSLAGAQDQPQHF | TGCGCCAGCAGCTTGGCAGGGGCGCAAGATCAGCCCCAGCATTTT | TRBJ1-5 | NA | TRBV5-1 | NA
CASSESSPGTGYEAFF | TGCGCCAGCAGTGAGTCAAGCCCCGGGACAGGGTATGAGGCTTTCTTT | TRBJ1-1 | TRBD1 | TRBV10-2 | NA
CASSYSPRYGPQHF | TGTGCCAGCAGTTACTCTCCAAGGTATGGGCCCCAGCATTTT | TRBJ1-5 | NA | TRBV6-5 | NA
CASSNDRDLSNQPQHF | TGTGCCAGTAGTAACGACAGGGATCTTAGCAATCAGCCCCAGCATTTT | TRBJ1-5 | TRBD1 | TRBV19 | NA
CAFGRGVDNEQFF | TGTGCCTTCGGGCGGGGAGTCGACAATGAGCAGTTCTTC | TRBJ2-1 | NA | TRBV7-9 | NA
CASSLVMGTGRYEQYF | TGCGCCAGCAGCTTGGTTATGGGGACAGGGAGATACGAGCAGTACTTC | TRBJ2-7 | TRBD1 | TRBV5-1 | NA
CASSYSGTSGQETQYF | TGTGCCAGCAGTTACTCCGGGACTAGCGGACAAGAGACCCAGTACTTC | TRBJ2-5 | TRBD2 | TRBV6-5 | many
CASSGTSGAGTDTQYF | TGCGCCAGCAGCGGGACTAGCGGGGCGGGCACAGATACGCAGTATTTT | TRBJ2-3 | TRBD2 | TRBV5-1 | few
CASSYTTSGSNRQETQYF | TGTGCCAGCAGTTACACGACTAGCGGGAGCAACCGCCAAGAGACCCAGTACTTC | TRBJ2-5 | TRBD2 | TRBV6-7 | few
CATSERGRTGAKNIQYF | TGTGCCACCAGTGAGAGGGGACGTACTGGGGCCAAAAACATTCAGTACTTC | TRBJ2-4 | NA | TRBV24-1 | few
CASSLLQGNYGYTF | TGTGCCAGCAGTTTACTACAGGGTAACTATGGCTACACCTTC | TRBJ1-2 | NA | TRBV28 | many
CASSSRVYNEQFF | TGTGCCAGCAGCTCCCGGGTCTACAATGAGCAGTTCTTC | TRBJ2-1 | NA | TRBV7-2 | many
CASSIDFQDLYGYTF | TGTGCCAGTAGTATAGATTTTCAAGATCTTTATGGCTACACCTTC | TRBJ1-2 | NA | TRBV19 | NA